This T cell receptor (beta chain) was documented in a study of T-cell reconstitution after alpha-beta-depleted transplantation in children. This clonotype was seen repeatedly, ten times or more. J gave up 4 bases and V 2 bases, and 5 bases lay outside the gene matches. The CDR3 runs to 16 residues. Germline-derived CDR1 and CDR2 are MRHNA and SNTAGT. TCRbeta library construction was performed incorporating unique molecular identifiers. TCRdb ran MiXCR on the PCR reads and lists one entry per CDR3 protein. The repertoire holds more than 450,000 distinct CDR3 sequences, about 16% seen once, with less than 4% in the top ten.

This TCR derives from a human donor who donated a stem cell graft to a child with acute lymphoblastic leukemia. The sample was PBMCs from the stem cell graft donor, taken from the stem cell graft. This rearrangement joins TRBV6-4 to TRBJ2-6, with 7 bases matching TRBD1. The CDR3 region has the DNA TGTGCCAGCAGTGACGAGACAGGGTCGGGGGCCAACGTCCTGACTTTC. Its protein is CASSDETGSGANVLTF.